This T cell receptor (beta chain) came from a study of metastatic and nonmetastatic thyroid tumors. TCRdb reprocessed the PCR reads via MiXCR. Among approximately 25,000 clones, approximately 16% were seen once, and the ten largest hold about 5.7%. This clone was picked up many times. No patient received treatment before thyroid surgery. Germline CDR1 KGHDR, CDR2 SFDVKD. CDR3 length: 18 residues. V lost 0 bases to trimming and J lost 2 bases, with 17 bases between them. This rearrangement joins TRBV24-1 to TRBJ2-3, with D tentatively TRBD2 (6 bases). Source material: blood. This clonotype was obtained from a male donor with papillary thyroid cancer or a benign thyroid nodule (not recorded which). Some clones in this sample may be carry-over from other donors' samples. The CDR3 nucleotides read TGTGCCACCAGTGATTTGCAAGGAGGGGCGGGGTCCACAGATACGCAGTATTTT. This codes for CATSDLQGGAGSTDTQYF.